A selection of T cell receptor beta chains follows, all from one sample in a study of beta chain features in type 1 diabetes. Only in-frame clones appear in the TCRdb table, and some are missing; sequencing was by immunoSEQ multiplex PCR. The data hold over 700,000 clones, with roughly 15% observed a single time. Sequencing was carried out using naive CD4+ T cells from blood. The receptor source for this set is a woman younger than 30 in good health. Each CDR3 is given with its conserved first and last residue. Each record gives: V gene, clone size, J gene, D gene, CDR3 protein, CDR3 DNA. D genes are given only for firm matches. Clone size appears in some rows only: once, few, many, or a class for an expanded clone.

V: TRBV9; size: few; J: TRBJ2-1; D: -; CDR3: CASSVDRLVNEQFF; DNA: TGTGCCAGCAGCGTAGATCGGTTGGTCAATGAGCAGTTCTTC
V: TRBV10-3; size: few; J: TRBJ2-7; D: TRBD2; CDR3: CAITNQLAGDPEQYF; DNA: TGTGCCATCACGAACCAACTAGCGGGAGATCCCGAGCAGTACTTC
V: TRBV5-1; size: -; J: TRBJ2-3; D: TRBD1; CDR3: CASSLLGTGSTDTQYF; DNA: TGCGCCAGCAGCTTACTCGGGACAGGGAGCACAGATACGCAGTATTTT
V: TRBV2; size: -; J: TRBJ2-1; D: TRBD2; CDR3: CASSEGREVYEQFF; DNA: TGTGCCAGCAGTGAAGGGCGGGAGGTCTATGAGCAGTTCTTC
V: TRBV5-1; size: few; J: TRBJ2-7; D: -; CDR3: CASSLGNSGRYEQYF; DNA: TGCGCCAGCAGCTTGGGTAACAGTGGGCGCTACGAGCAGTACTTC
V: TRBV9; size: few; J: TRBJ2-2; D: -; CDR3: CASSVGGRDTGELFF; DNA: TGTGCCAGCAGCGTCGGGGGTCGGGACACCGGGGAGCTGTTTTTT
V: TRBV28; size: few; J: TRBJ2-5; D: -; CDR3: CASSSGRETQYF; DNA: TGTGCCAGCAGTTCCGGCAGGGAGACCCAGTACTTC
V: TRBV9; size: -; J: TRBJ2-2; D: TRBD2; CDR3: CASSVAPRTSGPNTGELFF; DNA: TGTGCCAGCAGCGTAGCCCCACGGACTAGCGGACCGAACACCGGGGAGCTGTTTTTT
V: TRBV4-3; size: -; J: TRBJ2-7; D: -; CDR3: CASSQEAPRAGTVGYEQYF; DNA: TGCGCCAGCAGCCAAGAGGCCCCGCGTGCCGGGACGGTCGGCTACGAGCAGTACTTC
V: TRBV5-1; size: -; J: TRBJ1-4; D: -; CDR3: CASSLVIGQRNEKLFF; DNA: TGCGCCAGCAGCTTGGTCATCGGACAACGTAATGAAAAACTGTTTTTT
V: TRBV18; size: few; J: TRBJ2-1; D: -; CDR3: CASSPAEPYNEQFF; DNA: TGTGCCAGCTCACCAGCGGAACCCTACAATGAGCAGTTCTTC
V: TRBV6-5; size: -; J: TRBJ2-6; D: -; CDR3: CASSDRSGANVLTF; DNA: TGTGCCAGCAGTGACAGGTCCGGGGCCAACGTCCTGACTTTC
V: TRBV5-6; size: -; J: TRBJ2-3; D: -; CDR3: CASSWRQGTDTQYF; DNA: TGTGCCAGCTCTTGGAGACAGGGCACAGATACGCAGTATTTT
V: TRBV18; size: -; J: TRBJ2-7; D: -; CDR3: CASSPQNYEQYF; DNA: TGTGCCAGCTCACCACAGAACTACGAGCAGTACTTC
V: TRBV7-9; size: few; J: TRBJ1-1; D: -; CDR3: CASSLEGGTEAFF; DNA: TGTGCCAGCAGCTTAGAGGGTGGAACTGAAGCTTTCTTT
V: TRBV20-1; size: few; J: TRBJ2-7; D: -; CDR3: CSASVSYEQYF; DNA: TGCAGTGCTAGCGTATCCTACGAGCAGTACTTC
V: TRBV7-2; size: few; J: TRBJ2-3; D: TRBD2; CDR3: CASSPRLALADTQYF; DNA: TGTGCCAGCAGCCCCAGACTAGCTTTGGCAGATACGCAGTATTTT
V: TRBV5-1; size: once; J: TRBJ2-7; D: -; CDR3: CASSLGVLRVNEQYF; DNA: TGCGCCAGCAGCTTGGGGGTGCTACGCGTGAACGAGCAGTACTTC
V: TRBV6-4; size: -; J: TRBJ2-3; D: -; CDR3: CASSSELGTDTQYF; DNA: TGTGCCAGCTCCTCTGAGTTGGGCACAGATACGCAGTATTTT
V: TRBV27; size: -; J: TRBJ2-3; D: -; CDR3: CASSLSSGSFDTQYF; DNA: TGTGCCAGCAGTTTATCGTCAGGCTCCTTCGATACGCAGTATTTT
V: TRBV27; size: few; J: TRBJ2-3; D: -; CDR3: CASSSGAVSWYF; DNA: TGTGCCAGCAGTTCGGGCGCAGTTAGCTGGTATTTT
V: TRBV7-2; size: few; J: TRBJ2-7; D: TRBD1; CDR3: CASSATGREQYF; DNA: TGTGCCAGCAGCGCGACAGGGCGCGAGCAGTACTTC
V: TRBV2; size: few; J: TRBJ2-7; D: -; CDR3: CASRRGYTYEQYF; DNA: TGTGCCAGCAGGAGGGGTTATACCTACGAGCAGTACTTC
V: TRBV25-1; size: -; J: TRBJ2-2; D: -; CDR3: CASSVANTGELFF; DNA: TGTGCCAGCAGTGTCGCGAACACCGGGGAGCTGTTTTTT
V: TRBV25-1; size: -; J: TRBJ2-3; D: -; CDR3: CASSQGGTDTQYF; DNA: TGTGCCAGCAGTCAGGGAGGTACAGATACGCAGTATTTT
V: TRBV7-2; size: -; J: TRBJ2-7; D: -; CDR3: CASSLQSGRYEQYF; DNA: TGTGCCAGCAGCCTTCAGAGTGGGCGATACGAGCAGTACTTC
V: TRBV6-6; size: few; J: TRBJ1-2; D: -; CDR3: CASSYSNWGSYGYTF; DNA: TGTGCCAGCAGTTACTCGAATTGGGGATCCTATGGCTACACCTTC
V: TRBV11-2; size: few; J: TRBJ2-3; D: -; CDR3: CASSLMADTQYF; DNA: TGTGCCAGCAGCTTAATGGCAGATACGCAGTATTTT
V: TRBV21-1; size: -; J: TRBJ1-2; D: -; CDR3: CASSPTRGGYTF; DNA: TGTGCCAGCAGTCCTACCAGGGGCGGCTACACCTTC
V: TRBV21-1; size: many; J: TRBJ2-1; D: -; CDR3: CASSKVGNEQFF; DNA: TGTGCCAGCAGCAAAGTAGGCAATGAGCAGTTCTTC
V: TRBV5-1; size: few; J: TRBJ1-2; D: -; CDR3: CASKARVSDYGYTF; DNA: TGCGCCAGCAAAGCCAGGGTATCCGACTATGGCTACACCTTC
V: TRBV7-9; size: few; J: TRBJ2-7; D: -; CDR3: CASSNRYEQYF; DNA: TGTGCCAGCAGCAACAGATACGAGCAGTACTTC
V: TRBV5-1; size: -; J: TRBJ2-2; D: TRBD1; CDR3: CASSSGQGPNTGELFF; DNA: TGCGCCAGCAGCTCGGGACAGGGGCCTAACACCGGGGAGCTGTTTTTT
V: TRBV18; size: -; J: TRBJ2-2; D: -; CDR3: CASSPDSSTGELFF; DNA: TGTGCCAGCTCACCAGATTCCAGCACCGGGGAGCTGTTTTTT
V: TRBV7-2; size: few; J: TRBJ2-5; D: TRBD2; CDR3: CASSSGLAGGVGETQYF; DNA: TGTGCCAGCAGCTCGGGACTAGCGGGAGGGGTAGGAGAGACCCAGTACTTC
V: TRBV18; size: -; J: TRBJ2-7; D: TRBD2; CDR3: CASSPTSGSDEQYF; DNA: TGTGCCAGCTCACCGACTAGCGGGAGCGACGAGCAGTACTTC
V: TRBV27; size: -; J: TRBJ1-4; D: -; CDR3: CASSFSGVNEKLFF; DNA: TGTGCCAGCAGTTTCTCTGGGGTGAATGAAAAACTGTTTTTT
V: TRBV13; size: -; J: TRBJ2-7; D: TRBD2; CDR3: CASSLFGSGRASEQYF; DNA: TGTGCCAGCAGCTTATTCGGCAGCGGGAGGGCCAGTGAGCAGTACTTC
V: TRBV4-1; size: few; J: TRBJ2-1; D: -; CDR3: CASSQAGLYNEQFF; DNA: TGCGCCAGCAGCCAAGCCGGACTTTACAATGAGCAGTTCTTC
V: TRBV10-2; size: once; J: TRBJ1-2; D: -; CDR3: CASSEVDYGYTF; DNA: TGCGCCAGCAGTGAGGTGGACTATGGCTACACCTTC